This is a list of T cell receptor beta chains from one sample in a study of OX40 agonist ivuxolimab in advanced cancers. Libraries were prepared by immunoSEQ multiplex PCR; TCRdb keeps only in-frame clonotypes and omits some of them. The sample yields roughly 60,000 clones, about 88% seen once. The sample was CD4+ or CD8+ T cells sorted from blood, taken in a trial of the OX40 agonist ivuxolimab. The receptors were sampled from an adult with an advanced solid tumor such as melanoma, head and neck, liver or kidney cancer. Both conserved end residues are trimmed from each CDR3. Not all rows give a size; the values are once, few, many and, for expanded clones, a class.

CDR3,J,V,size
ASSVGSDRFYEQY,TRBJ2-7,TRBV9,NA
ASSPGLLPGQGNRNEQY,TRBJ2-7,TRBV18,NA
ASSLSRSLTGELF,TRBJ2-2,TRBV7-6,NA
ASSSGTASYEQY,TRBJ2-7,TRBV5-4,NA
ASSLALGASGIYEQY,TRBJ2-7,TRBV7-9,NA
ASSPWTSAPQETQY,TRBJ2-5,TRBV7-2,NA
ASTTSGKSYNEQF,TRBJ2-1,TRBV5-1,NA
ASSLLRGLNNEQF,TRBJ2-1,TRBV6-1,NA
ASSSSRDSHSPLH,TRBJ1-6,TRBV5-4,NA
ASSKEGVEKLF,TRBJ1-4,TRBV21-1,NA
AINPDRDYEQY,TRBJ2-7,TRBV10-3,NA
ASRVLIDSPLH,TRBJ1-6,TRBV2,once
ASSFSGKETQY,TRBJ2-5,TRBV7-7,NA
ASSFTGGGLGEQF,TRBJ2-1,TRBV5-1,NA
ASSPQVGRGETQY,TRBJ2-5,TRBV18,NA
ASSPPGTGGTDTQY,TRBJ2-3,TRBV21-1,NA
ASSYSRQGADTQY,TRBJ2-3,TRBV6-5,NA
ASRPLAGQEWETQY,TRBJ2-5,TRBV19,NA
ASSVGQYYEQY,TRBJ2-7,TRBV6-1,NA
ASSFGGRSLVARPYNEQF,TRBJ2-1,TRBV28,NA
ASSQTGGVYTEAF,TRBJ1-1,TRBV19,once
ASSPQTGPTGQF,TRBJ2-1,TRBV5-1,NA
ASSGQGLHTEAF,TRBJ1-1,TRBV19,few
ASSPILRLGKNQPQH,TRBJ1-5,TRBV4-3,NA
ASTTGAPNSPLH,TRBJ1-6,TRBV19,few
ASSPSVSGISGNEQF,TRBJ2-1,TRBV18,NA
ASSLRPGEVYGYT,TRBJ1-2,TRBV7-3,NA
ASSNTDTQY,TRBJ2-3,TRBV7-3,NA
ASSLEIGSYEQY,TRBJ2-7,TRBV7-6,once
ASSEGNAPGTQY,TRBJ2-5,TRBV6-1,NA
ATSRGTSGRAGDTQY,TRBJ2-3,TRBV15,NA
ASSKLGTGELF,TRBJ2-2,TRBV19,NA
ASRLAGTRKTSYEQY,TRBJ2-7,TRBV10-2,NA
ASGSSYNSPLH,TRBJ1-6,TRBV19,NA
ASSFLPGQAVGYT,TRBJ1-2,TRBV6-5,NA
ASSSPAGWTEAF,TRBJ1-1,TRBV6-5,NA
ASMKGGSSYNEQF,TRBJ2-1,TRBV5-8,NA
ASSLTPQGGGYNEQF,TRBJ2-1,TRBV7-3,few
ASSEDRGPQETQY,TRBJ2-5,TRBV18,NA
ASSLGGLGTEAF,TRBJ1-1,TRBV7-9,NA
ASSLTGGTNYGYT,TRBJ1-2,TRBV5-1,NA
ASSPRNREGTEAF,TRBJ1-1,TRBV7-6,NA
ASEGDPYEQY,NA,TRBV25-1,NA
ASSLRQVSSYNEQF,TRBJ2-1,TRBV5-1,NA
ASSPLGGEFYGYT,TRBJ1-2,TRBV9,NA
ASSLGGQSNTEAF,TRBJ1-1,TRBV11-2,NA
ASSEAGTSGGDTQY,TRBJ2-3,TRBV6-1,NA
ASSLLQGQGTEAF,TRBJ1-1,TRBV5-1,once
ASSSRTVPYNEQF,TRBJ2-1,TRBV7-9,NA